These 30 T cell receptor beta chains were all obtained from the same sample, sequenced in a study of blood T cell repertoires in COVID-19 (dated by TCRdb to the early 2020s). The library was made by the immunoSEQ multiplex PCR assay. Entries here come from immuneACCESS through TCRdb and include only in-frame sequences with V and J called. Some clones fail to appear in such tables; in the studies checked, an unresolved V gene covers under half of the shortfall, and the cause of the remainder is unknown. The sample includes 300,000 to 400,000 clones, with about 89% observed a single time. 5.2% of the sample rests with the top ten. Sequenced input: PBMCs or T cells enriched from blood (not recorded which). Receptors were obtained from a man between 60 and 75 years old who had recovered from COVID-19.

The gene calls are TRBV9 and TRBJ2-7, with 9 bases identical to TRBD2. The CDR3 totals 15 residues. The J segment lost 0 bases and the V segment lost 3 bases, leaving 4 bases of the junction unmatched. Germline CDR1 and CDR2: SGDLS and YYNGEE. The CDR3 region has the DNA TGTGCCAGCAGCGCCGGCGGGGGGGGCTCCTACGAGCAGTACTTC. It translates to CASSAGGGGSYEQYF.

This rearrangement joins TRBV7-2 to TRBJ2-7; the D is unclear. The V gene lost 0 bases and the J gene lost 3 bases, with 6 bases spanning the gap. The CDR3 is made up of 13 amino acids. Germline-derived CDR1 and CDR2 are SGHTA and FQGNSA. Here the CDR3 DNA reads TGTGCCAGCAGCTTAGCAACTTTCTACGAGCAGTACTTC. It yields the protein CASSLATFYEQYF. The complete variable domain, with remaining parts taken from reference TRBV7-2 and TRBJ2-7, reads GAGVSQSPSNKVTEKGKDVELRCDPISGHTALYWYRQSLGQGLEFLIYFQGNSAPDKSGLPSDRFSAERTGGSVSTLTIQRTQQEDSAVYLCASSLATFYEQYFGPGTRLTVT.

The V gene is TRBV24-1, the J gene TRBJ1-2; 7 nucleotides align to TRBD1. The V gene's germline CDR1 is KGHDR and CDR2 SFDVKD. The CDR3 length is 15 residues. V was pared by 4 bases and J by 8 bases, with 12 bases of the junction left unmatched. The CDR3 DNA is TGTGCCACCAGTGACCCGCCGGACAGGTACAAAGGCTACACCTTC. Translating gives CATSDPPDRYKGYTF.

This clone was recorded once. The chain employs TRBV20-1 and TRBJ2-7, with 7 nucleotides matching TRBD2. Germline lookup yields CDR1 DFQATT and CDR2 SNEGSKA (reference sequence). The junction had 0 bases not matched to a gene; V was cut back by 3 bases and J by 7 bases. This CDR3 contains 10 residues. This chain's CDR3 is CSASGGEQYF. DNA of the CDR3: TGCAGTGCTAGCGGGGGGGAGCAGTACTTC.

The chain recombines TRBV27 with TRBJ2-3; 9 positions agree with TRBD2. V lost 6 bases and J lost 0; bases outside the gene matches: 7. The CDR3 sequence is 16 residues long. CDR1 is MNHEY and CDR2 is SMNVEV in the germline V gene (reference sequence). Here the CDR3 reads CASSGQRGVSTDTQYF. CDR3 DNA sequence: TGTGCCAGCAGCGGGCAGCGGGGGGTGAGCACAGATACGCAGTATTTT.

With respect to this clone: The sample has other DNA sequences that encode this CDR3 too. The V call is TRBV9, the J call TRBJ1-6, with D perhaps matching TRBD1 (6 bases). The germline V gene encodes CDR1 SGDLS and CDR2 YYNGEE. V lost 0 bases, J lost 0 bases, and 10 bases lay in between. The CDR3 sequence is 17 residues long. The CDR3 spells CASSVGQGRSYNSPLHF. CDR3 in DNA: TGTGCCAGCAGCGTAGGTCAGGGGCGCTCCTATAATTCACCCCTCCACTTT.

In this sample, this clone turned up once. The chain recombines TRBV10-3 with TRBJ1-1; the match to TRBD1 covers 10 bases. The junction had 7 bases not matched to a gene; V was cut back by 8 bases and J by 1 base. The germline CDR1 and CDR2 sequences are ENHRY and SYGVKD. CDR3 length: 15 amino acids. CDR3 sequence reads: CAIRDRGRTNTEAFF. CDR3 in DNA: TGTGCCATCCGCGACAGGGGGCGAACGAACACTGAAGCTTTCTTT.

The chain uses TRBV3-1 (or the pseudogene TRBV3-2) and TRBJ2-1, with D maybe TRBD2 (5 bases). The CDR3 covers 14 residues. The V gene lost 4 bases and the J gene lost 6 bases, with 13 bases spanning the gap. The V gene's germline CDR1 is LGHDT and CDR2 YNNKEL (reference sequence). The CDR3 reads CASSPTRGFNEQFF. The CDR3 region has the DNA TGTGCCAGCAGCCCTACCCGGGGATTCAATGAGCAGTTCTTC.

The chain employs TRBV19 and TRBJ2-1; TRBD2 aligns across 10 bases. J gave up 12 bases and V 0 bases, and 14 bases lay outside the gene matches. The CDR3 length is 17 residues. In germline, CDR1 is LNHDA, CDR2 SQIVND (reference sequence). The CDR3, as DNA: TGTGCCAGTAGTATAGAAAGCGGGAGGGGCCCTACAATCGGGCAGTTCTTC. It codes for CASSIESGRGPTIGQFF. The full variable domain, with the rest looked up from reference TRBV19 and TRBJ2-1, is DGGITQSPKYLFRKEGQNVTLSCEQNLNHDAMYWYRQDPGQGLRLIYYSQIVNDFQKGDIAEGYSVSREKKESFPLTVTSAQKNPTAFYLCASSIESGRGPTIGQFFGPGTRLTVL.

The chain is built from TRBV18 and TRBJ2-1, with 8 bases identical to TRBD2. CDR3 length: 18 residues. J was trimmed by 6 bases and V by 3 bases; bases with no gene match: 16. Germline CDR1 is KGHSH and CDR2 is LQKENI. CDR3: CASSPQRLETSVPNEQFF. CDR3 nucleotides: TGTGCCAGCTCACCCCAACGGCTAGAGACTAGCGTGCCCAATGAGCAGTTCTTC.

The chain recombines TRBV11-3 with TRBJ2-2, with D maybe TRBD1 (6 bases). Germline V gene sequence: CDR1 SGHNT, CDR2 YENEEA. The CDR3 length is 15 residues. V was trimmed by 0 bases and J by 6 bases, leaving 11 bases between them. CDR3 sequence: CASSLESGAAGELFF. CDR3 nucleotides: TGTGCCAGCAGCTTAGAATCAGGGGCCGCCGGGGAGCTGTTTTTT.

The gene calls are TRBV24-1 and TRBJ2-5; 8 bases map to TRBD2. This CDR3 is 17 amino acids long. Germline CDR1 KGHDR, CDR2 SFDVKD. Germline trimming cut 0 bases from V and 4 bases from J; bases unmatched to any gene: 9. The CDR3 protein is CATSDLQRGRTGETQYF. The CDR3 nucleotides are TGTGCCACCAGTGATTTGCAACGCGGGAGGACTGGAGAGACCCAGTACTTC.

The V gene is TRBV14, the J gene TRBJ2-2; TRBD2 aligns across 10 bases. This CDR3 comprises 15 residues. V shed 4 bases, J shed 4 bases, and the junction held 3 bases outside the gene matches. Germline CDR1 reads SGHDN; CDR2 reads FVKESK. The CDR3 spells CASSPLAGVTGELFF. In nucleotides, the CDR3 is TGTGCCAGCAGCCCTCTAGCGGGAGTCACCGGGGAGCTGTTTTTT. The whole variable domain, remainder taken from reference TRBV14 and TRBJ2-2, is EAGVTQFPSHSVIEKGQTVTLRCDPISGHDNLYWYRRVMGKEIKFLLHFVKESKQDESGMPNNRFLAERTGGTYSTLKVQPAELEDSGVYFCASSPLAGVTGELFFGEGSRLTVL.

The chain combines TRBV6-5 with TRBJ1-2; tentative D call: TRBD1 (6 bases). The CDR3 runs 14 residues. The V and J ends lost 5 bases and 1 base respectively, with 11 bases between them. CDR1 and CDR2 from the germline V gene are MNHEY and SVGAGI. CDR3 in amino acids: CASSIKQGNYGYTF. The CDR3 coding sequence is TGTGCCAGCAGTATAAAACAGGGTAACTATGGCTACACCTTC.

The genes are TRBV6-1 and TRBJ1-2; tentatively, D is TRBD1 (6 bases). Germline-derived CDR1 and CDR2 are MNHNS and SASEGT. V lost 1 base to trimming and J lost 4 bases, with 10 bases between them. The CDR3 has 14 amino acids. The CDR3 protein is CASSEGQAFYGYTF. The CDR3 DNA reads as TGTGCCAGCAGTGAAGGACAGGCTTTCTATGGCTACACCTTC.

V gene TRBV29-1 combines with J gene TRBJ2-2; no reliable D call. Germline values: CDR1 SQVTM, CDR2 ANQGSEA. V was shortened by 1 base and J by 0 bases, with 9 bases between the two germline ends. This CDR3 contains 15 residues. This CDR3 reads CSVEAAGANTGELFF. For the CDR3, the DNA is TGCAGCGTTGAAGCGGCTGGAGCGAACACCGGGGAGCTGTTTTTT.

The V gene is TRBV5-8, the J gene TRBJ2-7; D gene unclear. Trimming removed 4 bases from V and 7 bases from J, with 18 bases in between. The CDR3 is 14 amino acids. Germline assignment: CDR1 SGHTS and CDR2 YDEGEE. DNA for the CDR3: TGTGCCAGCAGCCGCCCACAGATTCGCACGGAGCAGTACTTC. Translation: CASSRPQIRTEQYF.

This clone appeared once. The chain recombines TRBV19 with TRBJ2-3, with 11 bases that match TRBD2. With 5 bases clipped from V and 1 base from J, the junction kept 5 bases outside the gene matches. The CDR3 has 16 amino acids. Germline CDR1 and CDR2: LNHDA and SQIVND (reference sequence). This CDR3 reads CASSLIAGGGTDTQYF. The DNA for the CDR3 is TGTGCCAGTAGTCTGATAGCGGGAGGGGGCACAGATACGCAGTATTTT.

The chain links TRBV2 to TRBJ1-6; D remains unclear. The CDR3 totals 15 residues. Germline CDR1 SNHLY, CDR2 FYNNEI. V dropped 7 bases and J dropped 0 bases, with 10 bases sitting between them. The CDR3 spells CASMRRSSYNSPLHF. In nucleotides, the CDR3 is TGTGCCAGCATGAGAAGAAGCTCCTATAATTCACCCCTCCACTTT.

The chain carries TRBV29-1 and TRBJ1-2; a weak D match, TRBD1 (5 bases). This CDR3 contains 12 residues. Germline V gene sequence: CDR1 SQVTM, CDR2 ANQGSEA. The germline V and J ends were trimmed by 4 bases and 5 bases, with 11 bases remaining between them. The CDR3 loop is CSVAGREYGYTF. The CDR3 coding sequence is TGCAGCGTTGCTGGCAGGGAATATGGCTACACCTTC.

The chain recombines TRBV5-6 with TRBJ2-1, with D perhaps TRBD2 (5 bases). The CDR3 runs to 17 residues. The germline V and J ends were trimmed by 4 bases and 0 bases, with 17 bases remaining between them. Per the germline V gene, CDR1 is SGHDT and CDR2 is YYEEEE. CDR3 coding DNA: TGTGCCAGCAGCCCCCTCAGCGGCAAGAGCTCCTACAATGAGCAGTTCTTC. The encoded protein is CASSPLSGKSSYNEQFF.

This clone was observed a single time. This chain connects TRBV5-1 to TRBJ1-5, with 9 bases aligning to TRBD1. Losses at the gene ends were 2 bases for V and 3 bases for J; bases not matched to a gene: 3. The CDR3 runs to 15 residues. CDR1 SGHRS and CDR2 YFSETQ come from the germline V gene. Written as DNA, the CDR3 is TGCGCCAGCAGCTTTACAGGGGGCCCCAATCAGCCCCAGCATTTT. Its translation is CASSFTGGPNQPQHF. Full variable domain (rest looked up from reference TRBV5-1 and TRBJ1-5): KAGVTQTPRYLIKTRGQQVTLSCSPISGHRSVSWYQQTPGQGLQFLFEYFSETQRNKGNFPGRFSGRQFSNSRSEMNVSTLELGDSALYLCASSFTGGPNQPQHFGDGTRLSIL.

This chain connects TRBV18 to TRBJ1-4, with 8 bases lining up with TRBD1. This CDR3 region has 19 residues. Germline lookup yields CDR1 KGHSH and CDR2 LQKENI. The J segment lost 3 bases and the V segment lost 0 bases, leaving 12 bases of the junction unmatched. The CDR3 protein is CASSPPDRALARSNEKLFF. In DNA form, the CDR3 reads TGTGCCAGCTCACCACCGGACAGGGCCCTTGCTCGATCTAATGAAAAACTGTTTTTT.

The chain has TRBV5-4 and TRBJ1-1; D is possibly TRBD1 (6 bases). V shed 1 base and J shed 0 bases, with 16 bases lying between them. Looked up from germline, CDR1 is SGHNT and CDR2 is YYREEE (reference sequence). This CDR3 has 17 amino acids. The CDR3 nucleotides read TGTGCCAGCAGCTTGTTGGGGGCACCCGATCTGAACACTGAAGCTTTCTTT. This encodes CASSLLGAPDLNTEAFF. Variable domain in full (rest from reference TRBV5-4 and TRBJ1-1): ETGVTQSPTHLIKTRGQQVTLRCSSQSGHNTVSWYQQALGQGPQFIFQYYREEENGRGNFPPRFSGLQFPNYSSELNVNALELDDSALYLCASSLLGAPDLNTEAFFGQGTRLTVV.

V is TRBV19 and J is TRBJ2-1, with 7 bases identical to TRBD2. This CDR3 has 15 residues. CDR1 LNHDA and CDR2 SQIVND come from the germline V gene (reference sequence). V lost 8 bases to trimming and J lost 0 bases; unmatched junction nucleotides: 7. As DNA, the CDR3 is TGTGCCAGTGGGAGGGCGGGAGTCTCCTACAATGAGCAGTTCTTC. Protein: CASGRAGVSYNEQFF.

V usage is TRBV5-8 and J usage is TRBJ2-1; D uncertain. Trimming shortened V by 6 bases and J by 8 bases, and 18 bases separated the two germline ends. The CDR3 contains 14 residues. Germline CDR1 is SGHTS and CDR2 is YDEGEE. CDR3: CASNRRPPGDEQFF. The CDR3 coding sequence is TGTGCCAGCAATAGGCGGCCACCTGGCGATGAGCAGTTCTTC.

The chain uses TRBV28 and TRBJ2-7; no reliable D call. The CDR3 consists of 11 residues. Germline V CDR1 and CDR2: MDHEN, SYDVKM. V was shortened by 6 bases and J by 3 bases, with 6 bases between the two germline ends. CDR3 sequence (DNA): TGTGCCAGCAGCAGGTACTACGAGCAGTACTTC. Its protein product is CASSRYYEQYF.

This clone has more than one count but fewer than ten. V usage is TRBV18 and J usage is TRBJ1-1; maybe TRBD1 (5 bases). Germline-derived CDR1 and CDR2 are KGHSH and LQKENI. The length of the CDR3 is 13 residues. V was trimmed by 6 bases and J by 0 bases, leaving 8 bases between them. CDR3 in DNA: TGTGCCAGCTCGACAGATATGAACACTGAAGCTTTCTTT. Translating gives CASSTDMNTEAFF.

The chain's CDR3 is CASSIGALAGTYNEQFF. Written as DNA, the CDR3 is TGTGCCAGTAGTATAGGGGCACTAGCGGGAACCTACAATGAGCAGTTCTTC. V and J are TRBV19 and TRBJ2-1; 10 positions match TRBD2. The germline gives CDR1 LNHDA, CDR2 SQIVND (reference sequence). There are 17 residues in the CDR3. V gave up 1 base and J gave up 2 bases; unmatched junction bases: 5.

The CDR3, as DNA: TGTGCCAGCAGCCAAATTCATGACAGCGACTATGGCTACACCTTC. Translation: CASSQIHDSDYGYTF. The chain employs TRBV14 and TRBJ1-2, with D perhaps matching TRBD1 (5 bases). The germline CDR1 and CDR2 sequences are SGHDN and FVKESK. The CDR3 has 15 residues. Between the trimmed V and J ends, which lost 2 bases and 3 bases, there was a span of 13 bases.